The 21 T cell receptor beta chains given below trace back to one sample, sequenced in a study of blood T cell repertoires in COVID-19. Clones were sequenced by immunoSEQ multiplex PCR, and TCRdb holds only the in-frame ones, with some missing. The sample has 130,000 to 150,000 clones, 70% to 90% seen once. The sequencing input was PBMCs or T cells enriched from blood (not recorded which). Receptors originate from a woman in her 30s with acute COVID-19.

The chain joins TRBV4-2 to TRBJ2-2; TRBD2 aligns across 12 bases. CDR1 and CDR2 from the germline V gene are LGHNA and YNFKEQ. V lost 2 bases, J lost 5 bases, and 12 bases stayed unmatched. The CDR3 runs 19 residues. CDR3 amino acids: CASSQSFEGLAGPTGELFF. CDR3 coding DNA: TGTGCCAGCAGCCAATCCTTCGAAGGACTAGCGGGACCAACCGGGGAGCTGTTTTTT.

The gene calls are TRBV5-1 and TRBJ2-5, with TRBD1 as a possible D gene (5 bases). Trimming stripped 0 bases from V and 2 bases from J, with 14 bases between. The CDR3 is made up of 16 amino acids. The germline V gene has CDR1 SGHRS and CDR2 YFSETQ. The CDR3 DNA reads as TGCGCCAGCAGCTTGGCCGTGACAGCCGATCAAGAGACCCAGTACTTC. It yields the protein CASSLAVTADQETQYF.

The DNA of the CDR3 is TGTGCCAGCACCAAAGGGAGTACTCCTGGCTACACCTTC. Translating it yields CASTKGSTPGYTF. The V call is TRBV3-1 (or the pseudogene TRBV3-2), the J call TRBJ1-2; no reliable D call. This CDR3 is built from 13 residues. V was cut by 7 bases and J by 7 bases, with 16 bases left in between. Germline CDR1 and CDR2: LGHDT and YNNKEL (reference sequence).

The chain is built from TRBV9 and TRBJ1-4, with 8 bases identical to TRBD1. The CDR3 has 15 amino acids. Germline V gives CDR1 SGDLS, CDR2 YYNGEE. The J segment lost 5 bases and the V segment lost 4 bases, leaving 7 bases of the junction unmatched. The chain's CDR3 is CASSPRTGSNEKLFF. The CDR3, as DNA: TGTGCCAGCAGCCCACGGACAGGGTCGAATGAAAAACTGTTTTTT.

The V call is TRBV5-4, the J call TRBJ2-1; TRBD1 matches at 9 bases. Germline assignment: CDR1 SGHNT and CDR2 YYREEE (reference sequence). The length of the CDR3 is 16 residues. Unmatched junction bases numbered 12, after V lost 4 bases and J lost 7 bases. The CDR3 DNA sequence: TGTGCCAGCAGCCCGGGACAGGGTGATGTAAGGAATGAGCAGTTCTTC. This codes for CASSPGQGDVRNEQFF.

The chain is built from TRBV5-5 and TRBJ2-7, with TRBD2 matching 8 bases. After removal of 6 bases from V and 0 bases from J, the junction contained 5 bases not matched to a gene. This CDR3 contains 14 residues. Germline CDR1 is SGHKS and CDR2 is YYEKEE (reference sequence). The CDR3 DNA is TGTGCCAGCACCGCGGGGACTAGCTCCTACGAGCAGTACTTC. Its protein product is CASTAGTSSYEQYF.

This clone appeared once. The chain combines TRBV27 with TRBJ2-5, with 9 nucleotides matching TRBD2. CDR3 length: 16 residues. In germline, CDR1 is MNHEY, CDR2 SMNVEV (reference sequence). Trimming took 2 bases from V and 2 from J; bases not matched to a gene: 6. CDR3 coding DNA: TGTGCCAGCAGTTTAAGGGGGACTAGCAGACAAGAGACCCAGTACTTC. Translating it yields CASSLRGTSRQETQYF.

The chain recombines TRBV28 with TRBJ1-1; 7 nucleotides align to TRBD1. Germline lookup yields CDR1 MDHEN and CDR2 SYDVKM. CDR3 length: 15 residues. Trimming cost V 2 bases and J 1 base; bases outside gene matches: 4. This chain's CDR3 is CASSLNTGANTEAFF. CDR3 nucleotides: TGTGCCAGCAGTTTAAATACAGGGGCGAACACTGAAGCTTTCTTT.

The chain uses TRBV21-1 and TRBJ2-7; the table calls TRBD2, which could not be checked here. TRBV21-1 is a recognized pseudogene. This CDR3 contains 16 residues. The CDR3 spells CASSKGGGRREDEQYF. The CDR3 DNA follows: TGTGCCAGCAGCAAAGGGGGGGGGCGCAGGGAGGACGAGCAGTACTTC.

The CDR3 is CSVEGRGQANYGYTF. CDR3 bases: TGCAGCGTTGAGGGCAGGGGGCAAGCTAACTATGGCTACACCTTC. V gene TRBV29-1 combines with J gene TRBJ1-2, with 8 bases lining up with TRBD1. J lost 0 bases, V lost 3 bases, and 6 bases had no gene match. This CDR3 is 15 amino acids long. Germline V CDR1 and CDR2: SQVTM, ANQGSEA.

The V and J genes are TRBV6-5 and TRBJ2-2; 8 bases are shared with TRBD1. Germline lookup yields CDR1 MNHEY and CDR2 SVGAGI. With 0 bases clipped from V and 4 bases from J, the junction kept 4 bases outside the gene matches. The CDR3 contains 16 residues. The CDR3 region is CASSYSAGGITGELFF. The DNA for the CDR3 is TGTGCCAGCAGTTACTCGGCAGGGGGCATCACCGGGGAGCTGTTTTTT.

The genes are TRBV29-1 and TRBJ1-1; D gene unclear. The CDR3 covers 12 residues. V was cut by 5 bases and J by 1 base, with 8 bases left in between. Germline V gene lookup returns CDR1 SQVTM and CDR2 ANQGSEA. CDR3 nucleotides: TGCAGCGTTTCTGGCGGGAACACTGAAGCTTTCTTT. Its translation is CSVSGGNTEAFF.

This clone was counted once. The chain uses TRBV11-2 and TRBJ2-3; a weak D match, TRBD2 (7 bases). The germline V and J ends were trimmed by 1 base and 6 bases, with 14 bases remaining between them. The CDR3 has 15 amino acids. Germline lookup yields CDR1 SGHAT and CDR2 FQNNGV. The CDR3 bases are TGTGCCAGCAGCTTAGGGTACGGGGGGCTCGATACGCAGTATTTT. It encodes CASSLGYGGLDTQYF.

A note on this clone: The same CDR3 also results from other DNA sequences found in this sample. The chain recombines TRBV7-2 with TRBJ2-5; D is unclear. Germline CDR1 SGHTA, CDR2 FQGNSA. The CDR3 is 13 residues long. Trimming took off 1 base at V and 5 bases at J, with 8 bases between the two ends. The CDR3 reads CASSLGARETQYF. The CDR3 DNA follows: TGTGCCAGCAGCTTAGGAGCGCGCGAGACCCAGTACTTC.

This sequence joins TRBV18 and TRBJ1-2, with 9 positions matching TRBD1. Unmatched junction bases numbered 7, after V lost 2 bases and J lost 3 bases. The CDR3 is 16 amino acids. Germline V gene data show CDR1 as KGHSH and CDR2 as LQKENI. CDR3 DNA sequence: TGTGCCAGCTCACCAATGGGAACAGGGGGCGACTATGGCTACACCTTC. Protein sequence: CASSPMGTGGDYGYTF.

This clone was seen a single time. V and J are TRBV6-2 or TRBV6-3 and TRBJ1-5, with TRBD1 identical over 8 bases. J gave up 7 bases and V 4 bases, and 9 bases lay outside the gene matches. This CDR3 has 15 residues. Germline V gene data show CDR1 as MNHEY and CDR2 as SVGEGT. The CDR3 bases are TGTGCCAGCAGTTCCATCCGAGGACAGGGACAGCCCCAGCATTTT. Protein product: CASSSIRGQGQPQHF.

The genes are TRBV9 and TRBJ2-1, with 8 bases matching TRBD2. Germline CDR1 is SGDLS and CDR2 is YYNGEE. CDR3 size: 14 residues. V shed 4 bases and J 10 bases; nucleotides not matched to a gene: 10. CDR3 sequence: CASSPPSPSGEQFF. Here the CDR3 DNA reads TGTGCCAGCAGCCCGCCTTCCCCTAGCGGGGAGCAGTTCTTC.

The rearrangement joins TRBV5-1 to TRBJ2-5; 9 bases agree with TRBD2. Per the germline V gene, CDR1 is SGHRS and CDR2 is YFSETQ. V trimming: 4 bases; J trimming: 5 bases; junction bases outside the gene matches: 3. This CDR3 has 13 residues. This chain's CDR3 is CASSLGTSETQYF. As DNA, the CDR3 is TGCGCCAGCAGCCTGGGGACTAGCGAGACCCAGTACTTC.

For the CDR3, the DNA is TGTGCCAGCAGTGAAGGCCAGTCCACTGAAGCTTTCTTT. Amino acids: CASSEGQSTEAFF. The rearrangement uses TRBV2 and TRBJ1-1; the D is unclear. Germline values: CDR1 SNHLY, CDR2 FYNNEI. The CDR3 totals 13 residues. The ends were cut back, 1 base at V and 4 bases at J, with 7 bases in the middle.

The J gene is TRBJ2-1, the V gene TRBV3-1 (or the pseudogene TRBV3-2), with TRBD2 identical over 13 bases. CDR1 is LGHDT and CDR2 is YNNKEL in the germline V gene (reference sequence). Germline trimming cut 1 base from V and 0 bases from J; bases unmatched to any gene: 12. This CDR3 region has 21 residues. For the CDR3, the DNA is TGTGCCAGCAGCCAAGTTTCAGGGACTAGCGGGACGGGCGGCTCCTACAATGAGCAGTTCTTC. This gives the protein CASSQVSGTSGTGGSYNEQFF.

The rearrangement joins TRBV5-4 to TRBJ2-7; TRBD1 might be the D (5 bases). The CDR3 covers 15 residues. Germline assignment: CDR1 SGHNT and CDR2 YYREEE (reference sequence). Trimming removed 1 base from V and 3 bases from J, with 14 bases in between. CDR3 DNA sequence: TGTGCCAGCAGCTTGTGGCAGGGCAGACTCTACGAGCAGTACTTC. This codes for CASSLWQGRLYEQYF.